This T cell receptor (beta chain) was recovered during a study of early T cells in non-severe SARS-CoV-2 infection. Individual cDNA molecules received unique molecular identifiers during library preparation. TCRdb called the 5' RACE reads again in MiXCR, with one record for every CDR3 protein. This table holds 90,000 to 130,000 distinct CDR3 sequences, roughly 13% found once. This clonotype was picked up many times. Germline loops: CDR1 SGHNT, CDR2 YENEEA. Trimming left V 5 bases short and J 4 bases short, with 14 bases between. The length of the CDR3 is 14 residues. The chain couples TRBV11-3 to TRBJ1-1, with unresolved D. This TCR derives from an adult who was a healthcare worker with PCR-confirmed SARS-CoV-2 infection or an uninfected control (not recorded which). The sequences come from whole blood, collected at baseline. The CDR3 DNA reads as TGTGCCAGCAGCCTGTCAGGAGCGAGCACTGAAGCTTTCTTT. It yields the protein CASSLSGASTEAFF.